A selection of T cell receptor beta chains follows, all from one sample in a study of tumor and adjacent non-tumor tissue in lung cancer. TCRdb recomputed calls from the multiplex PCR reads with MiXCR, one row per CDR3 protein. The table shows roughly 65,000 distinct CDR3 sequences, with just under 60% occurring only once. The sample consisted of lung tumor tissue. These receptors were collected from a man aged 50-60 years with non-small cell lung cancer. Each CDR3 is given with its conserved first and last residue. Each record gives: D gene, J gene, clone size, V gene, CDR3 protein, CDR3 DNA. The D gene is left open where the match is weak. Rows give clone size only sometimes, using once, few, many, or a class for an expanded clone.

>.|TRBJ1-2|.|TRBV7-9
CASSSQTQAKSYTF
TGTGCCAGCAGCTCCCAGACCCAGGCGAAGAGCTACACCTTC
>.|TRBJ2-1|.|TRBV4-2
CAGSQDGGSSYNELFF
TGTGCCGGCAGCCAAGATGGGGGGTCAAGCTACAATGAGCTGTTCTTC
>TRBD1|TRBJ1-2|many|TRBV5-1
CASSPGQGGYGYTF
TGCGCCAGCAGCCCGGGACAGGGGGGCTATGGCTACACCTTC
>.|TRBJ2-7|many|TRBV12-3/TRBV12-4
CASSPTLAEQYF
TGTGCCAGCAGTCCAACGCTTGCCGAGCAGTACTTC
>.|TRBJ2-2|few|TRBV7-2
CASSLGSGTAGELFF
TGTGCCAGCAGCTTAGGGAGCGGAACCGCCGGGGAGCTGTTTTTT
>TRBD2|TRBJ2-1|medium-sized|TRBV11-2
CASSSFGVTLAGPTYNEQFF
TGTGCCAGCAGCTCTTTTGGGGTAACACTAGCGGGGCCTACCTACAATGAGCAGTTCTTC
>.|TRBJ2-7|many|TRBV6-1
CASSSFGTGYEQYF
TGTGCCAGCAGCTCTTTCGGGACTGGCTACGAGCAGTACTTC
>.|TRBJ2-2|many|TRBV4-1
CASSQERGDAGELFF
TGCGCCAGCAGCCAAGAGAGGGGGGACGCCGGGGAGCTGTTTTTT
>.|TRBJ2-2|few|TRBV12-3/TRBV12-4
CASSPSSSITGELFF
TGTGCCAGCAGTCCTAGTTCTAGTATCACCGGGGAGCTGTTTTTT
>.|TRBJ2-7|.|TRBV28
CASKIRVHGQYF
TGTGCCAGCAAGATTAGGGTTCACGGGCAGTACTTC
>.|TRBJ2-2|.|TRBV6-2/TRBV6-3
CASSHALNTGELLF
TGTGCCAGCAGTCATGCGCTGAACACCGGGGAGCTGCTTTTT
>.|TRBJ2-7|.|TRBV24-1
CATCDSTSRGQYF
TGCGCCACCTGTGATTCCACTAGTAGGGGGCAGTACTTC
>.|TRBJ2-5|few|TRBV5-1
CASSLQAGRETQYF
TGCGCCAGCAGCTTGCAGGCGGGCAGGGAGACCCAGTACTTC
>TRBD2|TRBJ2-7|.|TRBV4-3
CASSQEGGRFYEQYF
TGCGCCAGCAGCCAAGAGGGCGGGAGGTTCTACGAGCAGTACTTC
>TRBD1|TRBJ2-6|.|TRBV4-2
CASSPYQDRAPVANLLAF
TGTGCCAGCAGCCCGTACCAGGACAGGGCCCCTGTGGCCAACCTCCTGGCTTTT
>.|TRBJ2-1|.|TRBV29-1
CDVVTRESYNEQFF
TGCGACGTTGTCACCAGGGAGTCCTACAATGAGCAGTTCTTC
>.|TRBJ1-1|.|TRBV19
CASSSQSDTEAFF
TGTGCCAGTAGTAGTCAATCGGACACTGAAGCTTTCTTT
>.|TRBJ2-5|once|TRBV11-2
CASCSHEDGQETQYF
TGTGCCAGCTGCTCCCACGAGGACGGCCAAGAGACCCAGTACTTC
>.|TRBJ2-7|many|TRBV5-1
CASSPTGLDSYEQYF
TGCGCCAGCAGCCCAACAGGGCTAGACTCCTACGAGCAGTACTTC
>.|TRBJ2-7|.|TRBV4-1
CASSQDPSLRDYRVSPYEQYF
TGCGCCAGCAGCCAAGATCCATCCCTTCGAGATTACAGAGTATCCCCCTACGAGCAGTACTTC
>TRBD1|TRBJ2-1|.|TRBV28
CASSSFGQGYYNEQFF
TGTGCCAGCAGTTCGTTCGGACAGGGGTACTACAATGAGCAGTTCTTC
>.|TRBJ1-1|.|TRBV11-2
CACSPRGGEWSGAFF
TGTGCCTGCAGCCCCCGGGGGGGAGAGTGGTCTGGAGCTTTCTTT
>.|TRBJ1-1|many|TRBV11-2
CASSLPRQNTEAFF
TGTGCCAGCAGCTTACCCCGACAGAACACTGAAGCTTTCTTT
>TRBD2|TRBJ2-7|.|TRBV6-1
CASSDVAGDFEQYF
TGTGCCAGCAGTGATGTAGCGGGAGATTTCGAACAGTACTTC
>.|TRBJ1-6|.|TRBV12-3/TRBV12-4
CTSNYRREGNSPLNF
TGTACAAGCAATTACAGGCGAGAGGGCAATTCACCCCTCAACTTT
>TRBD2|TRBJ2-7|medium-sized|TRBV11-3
CASSLGGGQDYEQYF
TGTGCCAGCAGCTTAGGCGGGGGGCAGGACTACGAGCAGTACTTC
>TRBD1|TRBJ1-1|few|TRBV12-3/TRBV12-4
CVSSSSRTGSTEAFF
TGTGTCAGCAGTTCCTCGCGGACAGGGTCCACTGAAGCTTTCTTT
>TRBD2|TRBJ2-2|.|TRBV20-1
CNASRGLRLAGGPVTGELFF
TGCAATGCTAGCCGAGGATTACGACTAGCGGGAGGGCCTGTTACCGGCGAGCTGTTTTTT
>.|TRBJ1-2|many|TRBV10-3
CAISVQAGTGYTF
TGTGCCATCAGTGTTCAGGCGGGGACGGGCTACACCTTC
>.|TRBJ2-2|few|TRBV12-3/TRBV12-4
CASSFQGPATGELFF
TGTGCCAGCAGTTTCCAGGGGCCGGCCACCGGGGAGCTGTTTTTT
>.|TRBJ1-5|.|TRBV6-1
CDSSGGYRQSNQPQHF
TGTGACAGCAGTGGAGGTTACCGCCAAAGCAATCAGCCCCAGCATTTT
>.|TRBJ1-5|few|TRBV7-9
CASILNLEGNQPQHF
TGTGCCAGCATCTTAAACCTAGAGGGCAATCAGCCTCAGCATTTT
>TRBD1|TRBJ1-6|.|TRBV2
CASSVVKGARNSPLHF
TGTGCCAGCAGTGTTGTAAAGGGGGCGAGAAATTCACCCCTCCACTTT
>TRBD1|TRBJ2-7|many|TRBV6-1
CASDRDSYEQYF
TGTGCCAGTGACAGGGACTCCTACGAGCAGTACTTC
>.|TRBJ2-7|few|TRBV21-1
CASRLGLERGPPYEQYF
TGTGCCAGCAGACTAGGACTAGAGCGGGGGCCACCCTACGAGCAGTACTTC
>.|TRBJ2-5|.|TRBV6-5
CASTLLEGCETHYF
TGTGCCAGCACCCTCTTGGAGGGATGCGAGACCCATTACTTC
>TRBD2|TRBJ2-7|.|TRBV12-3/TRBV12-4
CASSPPPYVAGRYEQYF
TGTGCCAGCAGTCCGCCCCCTTATGTAGCGGGGAGGTACGAGCAGTACTTC
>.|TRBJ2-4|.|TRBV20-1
CSASRQPSIKNIQYF
TGCAGCGCTAGCCGACAGCCTAGTATCAAAAACATTCAGTACTTC
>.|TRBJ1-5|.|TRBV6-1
CASSDTGAYSNQPQHF
TGTGCCAGCAGTGATACTGGGGCCTATAGTAATCAGCCCCAGCATTTT
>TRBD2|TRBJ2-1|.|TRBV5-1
CASSTGLAGSYNEQLF
TGCGCCAGCAGCACGGGACTAGCGGGATCCTACAATGAGCAGCTCTTC
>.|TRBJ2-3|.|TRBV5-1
CASSTAAGTDTQYF
TGCGCCAGCAGCACCGCAGCGGGCACAGATACGCAGTATTTT
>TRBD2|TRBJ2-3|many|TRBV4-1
CASSQDEAGGPVDTQYF
TGCGCCAGCAGCCAAGACGAAGCGGGGGGGCCTGTAGATACGCAGTATTTT
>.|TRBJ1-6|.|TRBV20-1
CSAGGLAPLHF
TGCAGTGCTGGCGGTCTTGCCCCCCTCCACTTT
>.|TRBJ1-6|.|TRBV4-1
CASSQGATDYLSLHF
TGCGCCAGCAGCCAGGGGGCCACCGACTACTTATCCCTCCACTTT
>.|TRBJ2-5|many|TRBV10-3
CAISEPPSKETQYF
TGTGCCATCAGTGAGCCCCCTAGCAAAGAGACCCAGTACTTC
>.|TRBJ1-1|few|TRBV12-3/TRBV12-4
CASSLLLRGRETGAFF
TGTGCCAGCAGCTTACTGCTCAGGGGTAGGGAAACTGGAGCTTTCTTT
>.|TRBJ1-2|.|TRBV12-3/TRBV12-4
CAGSFGRDSPSGYTF
TGTGCCGGCAGTTTCGGGCGGGACTCCCCCTCTGGCTACACCTTC
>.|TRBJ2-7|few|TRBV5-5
CTTSLDGPSYEQYF
TGTACCACCAGCTTGGACGGTCCCTCCTACGAGCAGTACTTC
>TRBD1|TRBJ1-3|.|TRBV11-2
CPSSSGQDLSTIYF
TGTCCCAGCAGCTCTGGACAGGATCTGAGCACCATATATTTT
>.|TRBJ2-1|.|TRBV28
CASMVGRSAVDEQFF
TGTGCCAGCATGGTAGGGAGGAGTGCGGTTGATGAGCAGTTCTTC
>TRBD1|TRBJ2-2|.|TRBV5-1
CASGSTGVNTGELFF
TGCGCCAGCGGCAGCACAGGGGTGAACACAGGGGAGCTGTTTTTT
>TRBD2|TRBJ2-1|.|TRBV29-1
CSVEDLGLAGNCPRSYNEQFF
TGCAGCGTTGAAGATCTCGGACTAGCAGGGAATTGCCCGCGGTCCTACAATGAGCAGTTCTTC